These 18 T cell receptor beta chains originate from one sample sequenced in a study of blood T cell repertoires in COVID-19. Assay: immunoSEQ multiplex PCR; the TCRdb copy retains only in-frame clones and omits some. The table records around 30,000 clones, approximately 85% of them present only once. Input material: peripheral blood. The receptor source for this set is a human donor in a cohort sampled during active COVID-19.

The V gene is TRBV6-5, the J gene TRBJ1-1; 7 bases line up with TRBD1. This CDR3 region has 12 residues. After removal of 4 bases from V and 9 bases from J, the junction contained 5 bases not matched to a gene. The germline V gene encodes CDR1 MNHEY and CDR2 SVGAGI. The CDR3 sequence is CASSSSGQKAFF. CDR3 DNA: TGTGCCAGCAGTTCATCGGGACAGAAAGCTTTCTTT.

CDR3 nucleotide sequence: TGTGCCTGGAGTAGGACAGGGGACCCCTACGAGCAGTACTTC. This codes for CAWSRTGDPYEQYF. J is TRBJ2-7 and V is TRBV30; 9 nucleotides match TRBD1. CDR3 length: 14 residues. Germline V CDR1 and CDR2: GTSNPN, SVGIG (reference sequence). V gave up 2 bases and J gave up 2 bases; unmatched junction bases: 4.

The chain has TRBV7-3 and TRBJ1-1; 7 bases match TRBD1. The CDR3 contains 14 residues. The V and J ends lost 5 bases and 6 bases, in that order; junction bases with no gene match: 9. Germline V CDR1 and CDR2: SGHTA, FQGTGA. CDR3 amino acids: CASSATGKGAEAFF. For the CDR3, the DNA is TGTGCCAGCAGCGCGACAGGGAAGGGCGCTGAAGCTTTCTTT.

The chain couples TRBV28 to TRBJ2-2; tentatively, D is TRBD1 (6 bases). This CDR3 region has 16 residues. Between the trimmed V and J ends, which lost 5 bases and 0 bases, there was a span of 13 bases. Germline CDR1 and CDR2: MDHEN and SYDVKM. As DNA, the CDR3 is TGTGCCAGCAGTCCAACAGGGTACGCGAACACCGGGGAGCTGTTTTTT. Its protein is CASSPTGYANTGELFF.

The chain uses TRBV19 and TRBJ2-7; 7 bases are a match to TRBD1. Trimming removed 8 bases from V and 2 bases from J; junction bases left unmatched: 9. The CDR3 runs 14 residues. CDR1 is LNHDA and CDR2 is SQIVND in the germline V gene (reference sequence). The CDR3 DNA is TGTGCCAGTGGTCCACCGGGACAGACCTACGAGCAGTACTTC. This translates into CASGPPGQTYEQYF.

The chain is built from TRBV10-2 and TRBJ1-1; tentatively, D is TRBD1 (6 bases). The V end was cut by 2 bases, the J end by 2 bases, with 9 bases between. The CDR3 totals 14 residues. Per germline, CDR1 WSHSY and CDR2 SAAADI. Here the CDR3 reads CASSERTANTEAFF. The CDR3, as DNA: TGCGCCAGCAGTGAGCGGACAGCTAACACTGAAGCTTTCTTT.

This rearrangement joins TRBV9 to TRBJ1-3; 9 positions match TRBD1. The CDR3 sequence is 15 residues long. V gave up 3 bases and J gave up 2 bases; unmatched junction bases: 3. Looked up from germline, CDR1 is SGDLS and CDR2 is YYNGEE. CDR3 sequence: CASSDTGGPGNTIYF. CDR3 bases: TGTGCCAGCAGCGATACAGGGGGCCCTGGAAACACCATATATTTT.

V and J are TRBV29-1 and TRBJ1-1; D not certain. The CDR3 covers 12 residues. Trimming took off 4 bases at V and 0 bases at J, with 6 bases between the two ends. The V gene's germline CDR1 is SQVTM and CDR2 ANQGSEA. The CDR3 nucleotides are TGCAGCGTTGGAGCATTGAACACTGAAGCTTTCTTT. Its translation: CSVGALNTEAFF.

The chain joins TRBV4-2 to TRBJ2-7; 10 bases are shared with TRBD1. Germline-derived CDR1 and CDR2 are LGHNA and YNFKEQ. This CDR3 has 15 residues. The V segment lost 4 bases and the J segment 5 bases; nucleotides outside the gene matches: 8. In nucleotides, the CDR3 is TGTGCCAGCAGCCCTCCGGGACAGGGGAGCCACGAGCAGTACTTC. This codes for CASSPPGQGSHEQYF.

The chain links TRBV19 to TRBJ2-1; 9 nucleotides align to TRBD1. J gave up 8 bases and V 8 bases, and 10 bases lay outside the gene matches. Germline V CDR1 and CDR2: LNHDA, SQIVND (reference sequence). The CDR3 is made up of 14 amino acids. CDR3 sequence reads: CASSKDRGTDEQFF. In nucleotides, the CDR3 is TGTGCCAGTTCAAAGGACAGGGGAACCGATGAGCAGTTCTTC.

V and J are TRBV19 and TRBJ2-3, with 11 bases matching TRBD2. V dropped 7 bases and J dropped 3; count of bases not matched to a gene: 9. Per the germline V gene, CDR1 is LNHDA and CDR2 is SQIVND (reference sequence). This CDR3 is 16 amino acids long. The CDR3, as DNA: TGTGCCAGTACCCCTGTGGCTAGCGGGAGGACAGATACGCAGTATTTT. Translating gives CASTPVASGRTDTQYF.

This rearrangement joins TRBV6-5 to TRBJ1-5; maybe TRBD1 (6 bases). The CDR3 sequence is 14 residues long. The germline gives CDR1 MNHEY, CDR2 SVGAGI. V dropped 6 bases and J dropped 2 bases, with 11 bases sitting between them. The CDR3 is CASRIRTGNQPQHF. The DNA for the CDR3 is TGTGCCAGCAGAATTAGGACAGGCAATCAGCCCCAGCATTTT.

This rearrangement joins TRBV24-1 to TRBJ2-1; D is possibly TRBD2 (6 bases). Germline CDR1 is KGHDR and CDR2 is SFDVKD. The CDR3 runs to 14 residues. Trimming took off 7 bases at V and 2 bases at J, with 11 bases between the two ends. For the CDR3, the DNA is TGTGCCACCAGCGACGGGAGTCCCTACAATGAGCAGTTCTTC. The encoded protein is CATSDGSPYNEQFF.

This clone has more than one count but fewer than ten. V and J are TRBV28 and TRBJ2-7, with 7 positions matching TRBD2. There are 17 residues in the CDR3. After removal of 2 bases from V and 1 base from J, the junction contained 11 bases not matched to a gene. CDR1 is MDHEN, CDR2 SYDVKM, per germline. The CDR3 here is CASSLLASGEVSYEQYF. The CDR3, as DNA: TGTGCCAGCAGTTTACTTGCTAGCGGAGAGGTATCCTACGAGCAGTACTTC.

The J gene is TRBJ2-7, the V gene TRBV7-2, with 7 bases that match TRBD1. The germline gives CDR1 SGHTA, CDR2 FQGNSA. V lost 1 base and J lost 2; bases outside the gene matches: 2. The CDR3 has 14 amino acids. The CDR3 region has the DNA TGTGCCAGCAGCTTAGTAACAGGGGCCTACGAGCAGTACTTC. It translates to CASSLVTGAYEQYF.

The chain is built from TRBV5-4 and TRBJ2-2; maybe TRBD1 (7 bases). V lost 4 bases to trimming and J lost 4 bases, with 17 bases between them. This CDR3 contains 16 residues. Germline V CDR1 and CDR2: SGHNT, YYREEE (reference sequence). As DNA, the CDR3 is TGTGCCAGCAGCCGACGCGCAGGGGGGAGCACCGGGGAGCTGTTTTTT. Residues: CASSRRAGGSTGELFF.

The CDR3: CASSDTGLYQPQHF. CDR3 DNA: TGTGCCAGCAGCGATACAGGGTTGTATCAGCCCCAGCATTTT. The chain links TRBV2 to TRBJ1-5, with a possible D match to TRBD1 (6 bases). CDR3 length equals 14 residues. Trimming pared 6 bases from V and 5 bases from J, leaving 14 bases between. From germline, CDR1 is SNHLY and CDR2 FYNNEI.

The DNA for the CDR3 is TGTGCCTGGAGTAAGGGGGCAGGAAATTCCTATAATTCACCCCTCCACTTT. This codes for CAWSKGAGNSYNSPLHF. The genes are TRBV30 and TRBJ1-6; TRBD1 aligns across 7 bases. Germline lookup yields CDR1 GTSNPN and CDR2 SVGIG (reference sequence). V lost 2 bases, J lost 1 base, and 8 bases stayed unmatched. CDR3 length equals 17 residues. The whole variable domain, filled in from reference TRBV30 and TRBJ1-6, reads SQTIHQWPATLVQPVGSPLSLECTVEGTSNPNLYWYRQAAGRGLQLLFYSVGIGQISSEVPQNLSASRPQDRQFILSSKKLLLSDSGFYLCAWSKGAGNSYNSPLHFGNGTRLTVT.